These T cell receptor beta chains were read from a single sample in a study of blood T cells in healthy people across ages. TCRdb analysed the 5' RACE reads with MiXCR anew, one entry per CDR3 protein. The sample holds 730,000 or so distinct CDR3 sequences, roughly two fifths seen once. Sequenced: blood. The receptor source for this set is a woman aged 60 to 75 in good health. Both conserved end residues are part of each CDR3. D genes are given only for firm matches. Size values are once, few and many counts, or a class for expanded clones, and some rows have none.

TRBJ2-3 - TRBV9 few TGTGCCAGCAGCCGAGCAGGGGGCACAGATACGCAGTATTTT CASSRAGGTDTQYF
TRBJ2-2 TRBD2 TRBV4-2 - TGTGCCAGCAGCTTACGCGGGGGGGCGGACACCGGGGAGCTGTTTTTT CASSLRGGADTGELFF
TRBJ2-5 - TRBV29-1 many TGCAGCGCCGGAGGTTCGGGGATCGAGACCCAGTACTTC CSAGGSGIETQYF
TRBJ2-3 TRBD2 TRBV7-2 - TGTGCCAGCAGCTCTCAGGGGGGACTAGCGGGGGGTTATACGCGGTATTTT CASSSQGGLAGGYTRYF
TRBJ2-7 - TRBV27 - TGTGCCAACAGTGCCTACCCCTACGAGCAGTACTTC CANSAYPYEQYF
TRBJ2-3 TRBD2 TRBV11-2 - TGTGCCAGCAGCCCTGGGGGGGGGAGGGTGGATACGCAGTATTTT CASSPGGGRVDTQYF
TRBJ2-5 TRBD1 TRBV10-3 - TGTGCCATCAGGGGACAGGGGGCGCGGGAGACCCAGTACTTC CAIRGQGARETQYF
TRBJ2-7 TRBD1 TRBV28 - TGTGCCAGCAGCATGCCAGGGACAGGTACCTACGAGCAGTACTTC CASSMPGTGTYEQYF
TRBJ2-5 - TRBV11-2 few TGTGCCAGCAGCGTAGCTGGGATTCCGACCCAGTACTTC CASSVAGIPTQYF
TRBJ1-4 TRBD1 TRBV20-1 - TGCAGTGCTAGAGCTACAGGGGTAGAAAAACTGTTTTTT CSARATGVEKLFF
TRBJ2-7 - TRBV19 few TGTGCCAGTAGTATCGCACCGGGGGAGCAGTACTTC CASSIAPGEQYF
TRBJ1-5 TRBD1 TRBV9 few TGTGCCAGCAGCGATAAATCCGGGACAGGGGGCAATCAGCCCCAGCATTTT CASSDKSGTGGNQPQHF
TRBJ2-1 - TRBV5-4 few TGTGCCAGCAGCAAACCGGACAGAGATAACAATGAGCAGTTCTTC CASSKPDRDNNEQFF
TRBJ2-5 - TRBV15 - TGTGCCACCAGCAAAATTAAGGGGTTCCAAGAGACCCAGTACTTC CATSKIKGFQETQYF
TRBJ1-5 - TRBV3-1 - TGTGCCAGCAGCCAAGATGGGGGTAGCAATCAGCCCCAGCATTTT CASSQDGGSNQPQHF
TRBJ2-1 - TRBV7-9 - TGTGCCAGCAGCCCGGAGGTTTTTGAGCAGTTCTTC CASSPEVFEQFF
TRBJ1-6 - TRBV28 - TGTACCAGCAGTCTAACGTCGACCTTCGGATCCCTCCACTTT CTSSLTSTFGSLHF
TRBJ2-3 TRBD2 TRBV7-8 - TGTGCCAGCAGCTTAAGCGGGCTAGCGGGAATCACAGATACGCAGTATTTT CASSLSGLAGITDTQYF
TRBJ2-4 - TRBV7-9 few TGTGCCAGCAGCTTAGGGGGGGCGGCGGACATTCAGTACTTC CASSLGGAADIQYF
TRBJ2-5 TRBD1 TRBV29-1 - TGCAGCGTTCGGACAGGGGCCAAAGAGCAGTACTTC CSVRTGAKEQYF
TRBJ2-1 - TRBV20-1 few TGCAGTGCTAGACTGGGCCGCACTCACAATGAGCAGTTCTTC CSARLGRTHNEQFF
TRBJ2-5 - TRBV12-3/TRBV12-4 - TGTGCCAGCGCCATGGGGCGGGCGGATCGCCGAGAAGAGCAGTACTTC CASAMGRADRREEQYF
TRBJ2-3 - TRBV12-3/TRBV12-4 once TGTGCCAGCAGTTTGACGAGTTTCGATGCGCAGTATTTT CASSLTSFDAQYF
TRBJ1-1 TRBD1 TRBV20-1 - TGCAGTGCTTCACACTCAGGGGGGAACACTGAAGCTTTCTTT CSASHSGGNTEAFF
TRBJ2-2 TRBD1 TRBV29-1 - TGCAGCGCCCCAGCCCAGGGGGCAAACACCGGGGAGCTGTTTTTT CSAPAQGANTGELFF
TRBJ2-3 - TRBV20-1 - TGCAGTGCTAGAGGGCACACAGATACGCAGTATTTT CSARGHTDTQYF
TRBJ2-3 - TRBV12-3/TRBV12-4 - TGTGCCAGCAGACTGATGGGAGATACGCAGTATTTT CASRLMGDTQYF
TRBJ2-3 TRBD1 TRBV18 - TGTGCCAGCTCACTTGGACAGGCTGTCTTGGCAGATACGCAGTATTTT CASSLGQAVLADTQYF
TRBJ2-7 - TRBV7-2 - TGTGCCAGCAGCTTACTACAGGGCTCCTACAATGAGCAGTACTTC CASSLLQGSYNEQYF
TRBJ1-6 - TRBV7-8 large TGTGCCAGCATCCCCGGGAGCTCCTATAATTCACCCCTCCACTTT CASIPGSSYNSPLHF
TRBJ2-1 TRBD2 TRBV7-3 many TGTGCCAGCAGCCCGCTAGCGGAGACCTACAATGAGCAGTTCTTC CASSPLAETYNEQFF
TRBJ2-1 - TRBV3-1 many TGTGCCAGCAGCCACTCAGGTCGGGGGAGGTCCTCCTACAATGAGCAGTTCTTC CASSHSGRGRSSYNEQFF
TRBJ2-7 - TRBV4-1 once TGCGCCAGCAGCCAAGATCTAGCCACGAGCTACGAGCAGTACTTC CASSQDLATSYEQYF
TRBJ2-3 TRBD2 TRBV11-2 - TGTGCCAGCAGCTCGTTACTAGCGGGAGATGGAGATACGCAGTATTTT CASSSLLAGDGDTQYF
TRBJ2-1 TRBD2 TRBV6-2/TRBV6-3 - TGTGCCAGCAGTCACCCCTCAGGGTTCCGGGAGGGCCACCCCTACAATGAGCAGTTCTTC CASSHPSGFREGHPYNEQFF
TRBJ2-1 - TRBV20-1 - TGCAGTGCTAGCTCGAATGAGCAGTTCTTC CSASSNEQFF
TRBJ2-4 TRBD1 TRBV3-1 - TGTGCCAGCAGCCAAGGCACTTGGACAGGAAACATTCAGTACTTC CASSQGTWTGNIQYF
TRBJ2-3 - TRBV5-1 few TGCGCCAGCAGCTTCGACCCCGGGACCACAGATACGCAGTATTTT CASSFDPGTTDTQYF
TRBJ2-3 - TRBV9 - TGTGCCAGCAGCGTAGGGGCGGGGGCCCAAGATACGCAGTATTTT CASSVGAGAQDTQYF
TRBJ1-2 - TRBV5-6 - TGTGCCAGCAGCTTAGGACAGCATACCCTTGGCTACACCTTC CASSLGQHTLGYTF
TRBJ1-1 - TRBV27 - TGTGCCAGCGACCCCTGGGGGGCCCTAAGGACTGAAGCTTTCTTT CASDPWGALRTEAFF
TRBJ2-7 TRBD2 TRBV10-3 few TGTGCCATCATCAGAACTAGCGGGAGCGCCACGATCCACGAGCAGTACTTC CAIIRTSGSATIHEQYF
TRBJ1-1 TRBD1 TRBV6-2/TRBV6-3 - TGTGCCAGCAGTCCCAGGGGGCTTATGAACTCTGAAGCTTTCTTT CASSPRGLMNSEAFF